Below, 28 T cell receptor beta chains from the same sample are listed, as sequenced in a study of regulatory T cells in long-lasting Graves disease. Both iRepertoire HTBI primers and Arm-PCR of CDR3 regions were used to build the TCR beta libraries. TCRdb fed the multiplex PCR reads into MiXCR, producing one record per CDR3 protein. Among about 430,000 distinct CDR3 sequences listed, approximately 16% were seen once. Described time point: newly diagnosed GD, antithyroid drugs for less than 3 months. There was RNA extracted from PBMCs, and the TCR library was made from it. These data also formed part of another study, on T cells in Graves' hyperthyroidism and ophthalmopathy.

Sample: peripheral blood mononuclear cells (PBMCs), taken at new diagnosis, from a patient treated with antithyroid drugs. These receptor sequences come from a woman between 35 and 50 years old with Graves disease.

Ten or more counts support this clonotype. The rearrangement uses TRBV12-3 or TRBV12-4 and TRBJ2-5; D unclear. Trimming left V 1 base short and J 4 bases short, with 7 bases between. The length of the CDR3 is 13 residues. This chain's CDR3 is CASSLGSTETQYF. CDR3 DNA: TGTGCCAGCAGTTTAGGGTCTACAGAGACCCAGTACTTC.

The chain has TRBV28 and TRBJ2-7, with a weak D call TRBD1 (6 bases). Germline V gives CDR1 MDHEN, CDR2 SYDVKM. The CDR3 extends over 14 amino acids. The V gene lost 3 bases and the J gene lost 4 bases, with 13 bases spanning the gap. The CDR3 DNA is TGTGCCAGCAGTTTGCCAGGGGTGGGATACGAGCAGTACTTC. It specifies CASSLPGVGYEQYF.

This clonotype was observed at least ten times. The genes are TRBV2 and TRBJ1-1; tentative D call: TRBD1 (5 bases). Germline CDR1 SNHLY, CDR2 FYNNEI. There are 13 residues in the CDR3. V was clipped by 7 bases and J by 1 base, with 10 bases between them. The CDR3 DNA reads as TGTGCCAGCACCCTACAGGAGAACACTGAAGCTTTCTTT. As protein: CASTLQENTEAFF.

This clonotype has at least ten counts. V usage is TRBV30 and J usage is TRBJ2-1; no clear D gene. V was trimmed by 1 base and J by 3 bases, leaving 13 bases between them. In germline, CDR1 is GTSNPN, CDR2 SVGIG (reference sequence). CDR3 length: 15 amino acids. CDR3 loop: CAWSDRASNYNEQFF. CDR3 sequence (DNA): TGTGCCTGGAGTGACCGGGCAAGTAACTACAATGAGCAGTTCTTC.

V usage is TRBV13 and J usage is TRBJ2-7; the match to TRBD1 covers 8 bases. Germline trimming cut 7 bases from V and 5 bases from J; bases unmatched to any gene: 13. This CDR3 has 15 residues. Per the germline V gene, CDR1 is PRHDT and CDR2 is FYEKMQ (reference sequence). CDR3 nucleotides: TGTGCCAGCACCTCCCGCCGGACAGGGAGAAACGAGCAGTACTTC. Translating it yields CASTSRRTGRNEQYF.

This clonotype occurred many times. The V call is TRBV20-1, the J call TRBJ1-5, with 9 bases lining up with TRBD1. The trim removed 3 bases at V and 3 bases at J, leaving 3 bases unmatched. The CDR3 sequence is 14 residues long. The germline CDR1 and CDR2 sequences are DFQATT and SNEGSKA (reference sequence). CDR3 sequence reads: CSASRDRDNQPQHF. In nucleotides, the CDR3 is TGCAGTGCTAGCCGGGACAGGGACAATCAGCCCCAGCATTTT.

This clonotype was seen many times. For the CDR3, the DNA is TGTGCCAGCAGCACCGGGACAATGGCCGGGGGTGAGCAGTTCTTC. Amino acid sequence: CASSTGTMAGGEQFF. The chain links TRBV5-5 to TRBJ2-1; D could derive from TRBD1 or TRBD2 (6 bases each). Germline V gene sequence: CDR1 SGHKS, CDR2 YYEKEE (reference sequence). The CDR3 is made up of 15 amino acids. The V end lost 4 bases, the J end lost 9 bases, and 20 bases lay between the germline ends.

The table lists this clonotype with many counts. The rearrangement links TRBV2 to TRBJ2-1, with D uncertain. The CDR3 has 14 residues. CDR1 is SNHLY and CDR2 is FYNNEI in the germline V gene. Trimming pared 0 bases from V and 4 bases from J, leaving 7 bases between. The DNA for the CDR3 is TGTGCCAGCAGTGAAGCGGGTATTTACAATGAGCAGTTCTTC. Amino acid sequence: CASSEAGIYNEQFF.

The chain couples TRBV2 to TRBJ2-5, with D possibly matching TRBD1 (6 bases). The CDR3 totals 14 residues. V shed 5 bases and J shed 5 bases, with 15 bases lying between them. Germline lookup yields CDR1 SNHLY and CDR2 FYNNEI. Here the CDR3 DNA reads TGTGCCAGCAGTAAGGGGGATACGCAGGAGACCCAGTACTTC. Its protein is CASSKGDTQETQYF. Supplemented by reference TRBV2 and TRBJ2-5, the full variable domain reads EPEVTQTPSHQVTQMGQEVILRCVPISNHLYFYWYRQILGQKVEFLVSFYNNEISEKSEIFDDQFSVERPDGSNFTLKIRSTKLEDSAMYFCASSKGDTQETQYFGPGTRLLVL.

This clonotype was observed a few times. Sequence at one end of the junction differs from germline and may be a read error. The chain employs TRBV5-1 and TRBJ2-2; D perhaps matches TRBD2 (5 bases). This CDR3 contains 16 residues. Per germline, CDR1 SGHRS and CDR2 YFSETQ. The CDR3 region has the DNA TGCGCCAGCAGCCAGGACTGGCCGCGGAGCACCGGGGAGCTGGTTTTT. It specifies CASSQDWPRSTGELVF.

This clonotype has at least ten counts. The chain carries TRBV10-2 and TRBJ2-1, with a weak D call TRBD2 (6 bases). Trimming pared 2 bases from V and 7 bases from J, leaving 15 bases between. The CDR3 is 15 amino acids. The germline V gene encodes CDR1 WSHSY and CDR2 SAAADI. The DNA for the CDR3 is TGCGCCAGCAGTGAGACGGGAGACGGGCGAAATGAGCAGTTCTTC. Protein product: CASSETGDGRNEQFF.

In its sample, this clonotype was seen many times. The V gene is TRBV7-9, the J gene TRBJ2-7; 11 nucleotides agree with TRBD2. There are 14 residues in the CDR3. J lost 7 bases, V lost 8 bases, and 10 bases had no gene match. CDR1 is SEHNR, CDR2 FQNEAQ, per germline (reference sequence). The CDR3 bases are TGTGCCAGCTGCCCGGCTAGCGGGAGGTGTGAGCAGTACTTC. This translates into CASCPASGRCEQYF.

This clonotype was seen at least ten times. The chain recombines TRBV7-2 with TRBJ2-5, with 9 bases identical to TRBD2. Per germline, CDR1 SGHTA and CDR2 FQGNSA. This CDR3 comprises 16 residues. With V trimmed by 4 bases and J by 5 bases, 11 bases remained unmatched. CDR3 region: CASSSLAGDGLETQYF. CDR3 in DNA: TGTGCCAGCAGCTCGTTAGCGGGAGACGGCTTGGAGACCCAGTACTTC.

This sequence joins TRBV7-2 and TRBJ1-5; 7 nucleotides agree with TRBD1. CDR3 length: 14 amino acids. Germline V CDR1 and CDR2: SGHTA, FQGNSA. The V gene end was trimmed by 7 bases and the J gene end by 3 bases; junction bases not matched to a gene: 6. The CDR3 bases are TGTGCCAGCACCAAGGGGGCAGTCAATCAGCCCCAGCATTTT. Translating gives CASTKGAVNQPQHF. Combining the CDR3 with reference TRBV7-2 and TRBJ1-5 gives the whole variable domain GAGVSQSPSNKVTEKGKDVELRCDPISGHTALYWYRQSLGQGLEFLIYFQGNSAPDKSGLPSDRFSAERTGGSVSTLTIQRTQQEDSAVYLCASTKGAVNQPQHFGDGTRLSIL.

The CDR3 DNA is TGCAGTGCCCGCCGGACAGCTAGCAATCAGCCCCAGCATTTT. It yields the protein CSARRTASNQPQHF. The chain combines TRBV20-1 with TRBJ1-5; tentative D call: TRBD1 (6 bases). This CDR3 is 14 amino acids long. The germline V gene encodes CDR1 DFQATT and CDR2 SNEGSKA (reference sequence). V dropped 6 bases and J dropped 0 bases, with 12 bases sitting between them.

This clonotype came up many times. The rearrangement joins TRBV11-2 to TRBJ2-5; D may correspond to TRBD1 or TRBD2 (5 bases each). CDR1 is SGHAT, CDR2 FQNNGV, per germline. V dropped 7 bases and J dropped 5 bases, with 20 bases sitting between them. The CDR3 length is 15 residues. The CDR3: CASTLVSGGAETQYF. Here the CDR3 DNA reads TGTGCCAGCACCCTGGTGTCTGGGGGAGCGGAGACCCAGTACTTC.

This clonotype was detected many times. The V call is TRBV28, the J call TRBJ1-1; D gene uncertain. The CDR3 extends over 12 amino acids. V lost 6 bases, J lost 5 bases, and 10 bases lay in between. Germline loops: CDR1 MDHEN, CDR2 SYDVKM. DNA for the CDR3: TGTGCCAGCAGCGACATCTCTACTGAAGCTTTCTTT. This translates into CASSDISTEAFF.

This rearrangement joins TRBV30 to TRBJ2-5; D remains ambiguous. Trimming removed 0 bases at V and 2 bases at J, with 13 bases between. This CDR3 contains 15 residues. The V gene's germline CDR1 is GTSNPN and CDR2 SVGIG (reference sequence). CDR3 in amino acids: CAWSVQLIGQETQYF. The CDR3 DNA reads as TGTGCCTGGAGTGTTCAATTAATCGGGCAAGAGACCCAGTACTTC. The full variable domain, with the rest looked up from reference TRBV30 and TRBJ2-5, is SQTIHQWPATLVQPVGSPLSLECTVEGTSNPNLYWYRQAAGRGLQLLFYSVGIGQISSEVPQNLSASRPQDRQFILSSKKLLLSDSGFYLCAWSVQLIGQETQYFGPGTRLLVL.

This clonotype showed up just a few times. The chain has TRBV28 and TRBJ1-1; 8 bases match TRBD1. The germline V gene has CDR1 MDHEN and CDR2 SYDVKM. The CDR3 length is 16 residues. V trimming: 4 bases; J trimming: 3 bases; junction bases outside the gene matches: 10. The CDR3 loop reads CASSSPRQGRYTEAFF. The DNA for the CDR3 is TGTGCCAGCAGTTCGCCAAGACAGGGGAGGTACACTGAAGCTTTCTTT.

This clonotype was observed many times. The CDR3 sequence is CSATGTGELFF. The CDR3 DNA reads TGCAGTGCTACAGGGACCGGGGAGCTGTTTTTT. V gene TRBV20-1 combines with J gene TRBJ2-2, with D possibly being TRBD1 (5 bases). The CDR3 has 11 amino acids. Trimming removed 4 bases at V and 5 bases at J, with 5 bases between. Germline CDR1 is DFQATT and CDR2 is SNEGSKA (reference sequence).

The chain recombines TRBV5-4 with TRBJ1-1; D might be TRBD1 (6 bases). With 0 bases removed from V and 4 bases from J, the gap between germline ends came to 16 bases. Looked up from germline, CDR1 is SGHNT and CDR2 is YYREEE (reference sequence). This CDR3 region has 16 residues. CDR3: CASSLVSGRGITEAFF. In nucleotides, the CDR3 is TGTGCCAGCAGCTTGGTGTCGGGCAGGGGTATCACTGAAGCTTTCTTT.

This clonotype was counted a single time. The CDR3 bases are TGTGCCAGCAGTTCAGACAGGCCGAAAGGCTACACCTTC. It specifies CASSSDRPKGYTF. J is TRBJ1-2 and V is TRBV7-9, with D maybe TRBD1 (6 bases). CDR1 is SEHNR and CDR2 is FQNEAQ in the germline V gene (reference sequence). The V and J ends lost 6 bases and 8 bases respectively, with 16 bases between them. This CDR3 has 13 amino acids.

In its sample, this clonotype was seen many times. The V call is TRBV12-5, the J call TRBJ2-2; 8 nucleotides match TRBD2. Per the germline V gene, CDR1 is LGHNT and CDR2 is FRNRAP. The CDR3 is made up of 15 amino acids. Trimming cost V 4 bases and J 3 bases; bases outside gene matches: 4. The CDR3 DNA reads TGTGCTAGTGGTTGGGTAGCGGGATACACCGGGGAGCTGTTTTTT. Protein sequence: CASGWVAGYTGELFF.

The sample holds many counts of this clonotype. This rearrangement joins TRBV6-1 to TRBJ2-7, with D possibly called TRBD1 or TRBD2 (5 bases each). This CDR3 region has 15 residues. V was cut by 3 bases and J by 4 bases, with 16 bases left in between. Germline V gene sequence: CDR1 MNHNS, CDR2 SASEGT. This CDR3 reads CASSEGRAPSYEQYF. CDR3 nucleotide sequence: TGTGCCAGCAGTGAGGGGCGGGCCCCCTCGTACGAGCAGTACTTC.

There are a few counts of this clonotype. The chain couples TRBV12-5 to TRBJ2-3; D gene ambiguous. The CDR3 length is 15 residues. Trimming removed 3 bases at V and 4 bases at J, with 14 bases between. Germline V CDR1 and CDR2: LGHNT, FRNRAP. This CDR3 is CASGFGQYGADTQYF. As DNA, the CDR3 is TGTGCTAGTGGTTTTGGGCAGTATGGCGCAGATACGCAGTATTTT.

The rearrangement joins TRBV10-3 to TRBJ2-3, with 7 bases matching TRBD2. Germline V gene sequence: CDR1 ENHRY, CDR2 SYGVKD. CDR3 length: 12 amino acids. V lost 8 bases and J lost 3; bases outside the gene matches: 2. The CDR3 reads CAIAGETDTQYF. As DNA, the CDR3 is TGTGCCATCGCGGGAGAAACAGATACGCAGTATTTT.

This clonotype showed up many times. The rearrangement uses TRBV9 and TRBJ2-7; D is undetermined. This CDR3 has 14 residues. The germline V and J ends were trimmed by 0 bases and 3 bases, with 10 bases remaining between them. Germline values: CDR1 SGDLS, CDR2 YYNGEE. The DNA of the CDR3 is TGTGCCAGCAGCGTAGCTCGAGCGAACTACGAGCAGTACTTC. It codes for CASSVARANYEQYF.

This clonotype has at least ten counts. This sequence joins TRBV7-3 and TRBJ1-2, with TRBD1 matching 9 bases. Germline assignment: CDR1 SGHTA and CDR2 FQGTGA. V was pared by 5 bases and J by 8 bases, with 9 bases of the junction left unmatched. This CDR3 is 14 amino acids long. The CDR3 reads CASSLGQGREGYTF. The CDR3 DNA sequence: TGTGCCAGCAGCCTCGGACAGGGGCGGGAAGGCTACACCTTC.